The rows below give T cell receptor beta chains drawn from one sample of a study of OX40 agonist ivuxolimab in advanced cancers. The data were produced by immunoSEQ multiplex PCR, yet TCRdb's version contains in-frame clones alone and is incomplete. This table holds 58,000 or so clones, less than 85% found once. The source material was CD4+ or CD8+ T cells sorted from blood, sampled in a trial of the OX40 agonist ivuxolimab. The receptors were sampled from an adult with an advanced solid tumor such as melanoma, head and neck, liver or kidney cancer. Both conserved end residues are part of each CDR3. D genes are given only for firm matches. Clone size is given for some rows only: seen once, a few or many times, or a class if the clone is expanded.

clone_size	v_call	d_call	j_call	cdr3_aa	cdr3_nt
NA	TRBV5-4	NA	TRBJ2-3	CASSLGSGGRKDTQYF	TGTGCCAGCAGCTTGGGGTCCGGGGGGCGGAAAGATACGCAGTATTTT
NA	TRBV5-1	NA	TRBJ1-2	CASSALNYGYTF	TGCGCCAGCAGCGCCTTAAACTATGGCTACACCTTC
NA	TRBV18	NA	TRBJ1-6	CASSPSGSYNSPLHF	TGTGCCAGCTCACCCTCGGGTTCCTATAATTCACCCCTCCACTTT
NA	TRBV7-3	NA	TRBJ1-6	CASSLNRQLNSPLHF	TGTGCCAGCAGCTTAAATAGGCAGCTTAATTCACCCCTCCACTTT
NA	TRBV7-3	NA	TRBJ1-2	CASTANGSYTF	TGTGCCAGCACCGCCAATGGTAGCTACACCTTC
NA	TRBV5-1	NA	TRBJ2-4	CASSWGDRAKNIQYF	TGCGCCAGCAGCTGGGGAGATAGAGCCAAAAACATTCAGTACTTC
once	TRBV7-9	NA	TRBJ1-2	CASSSDTEGGYTF	TGTGCCAGCAGCTCGGACACCGAGGGTGGCTACACCTTC
NA	TRBV28	TRBD2	TRBJ2-2	CASSLLAGGNGELFF	TGTGCCAGCAGTTTACTAGCGGGGGGGAACGGGGAGCTGTTTTTT
NA	TRBV10-3	NA	TRBJ2-1	CAIFPGGLLNEQFF	TGTGCCATCTTCCCAGGGGGGCTTCTCAATGAGCAGTTCTTC
NA	TRBV6-5	NA	TRBJ1-2	CASSYWQRIYGYTF	TGTGCCAGCAGTTACTGGCAGAGGATCTATGGCTACACCTTC
NA	TRBV18	TRBD1	TRBJ2-7	CASSRDRERDEQYF	TGTGCCAGCTCACGGGACAGGGAAAGGGACGAGCAGTACTTC
NA	TRBV9	NA	TRBJ2-5	CASSVQSAYQETQYF	TGTGCCAGCAGCGTCCAATCAGCGTACCAAGAGACCCAGTACTTC
NA	TRBV29-1	TRBD1	TRBJ1-1	CSVRQGERGEAFF	TGCAGCGTCCGACAGGGGGAGCGAGGTGAAGCTTTCTTT
once	TRBV7-2	TRBD2	TRBJ2-3	CASSLGRRGDTDTQYF	TGTGCCAGCAGCTTAGGAAGGCGGGGGGACACAGATACGCAGTATTTT
NA	TRBV4-1	TRBD2	TRBJ2-3	CASSQGDGGGGDTQYF	TGCGCCAGCAGCCAAGGTGACGGGGGGGGTGGAGATACGCAGTATTTT
NA	TRBV5-1	TRBD2	TRBJ2-1	CASTQQAGGQLEQFF	TGCGCCAGCACCCAACAAGCGGGGGGGCAGCTTGAGCAGTTCTTC
NA	TRBV7-9	NA	TRBJ2-7	CASSKGTRSYEQYF	TGTGCCAGCAGCAAGGGGACGCGCTCCTACGAGCAGTACTTC
NA	TRBV19	TRBD2	TRBJ2-5	CASSPSLAAKETQYF	TGTGCCAGCTCCCCCTCACTAGCGGCAAAAGAGACCCAGTACTTC
NA	TRBV18	NA	TRBJ2-4	CASSPSWQGQNIQYF	TGTGCCAGCTCACCCTCATGGCAGGGGCAAAACATTCAGTACTTC
NA	TRBV7-9	TRBD2	TRBJ2-3	CASSAPGTRFTDTQYF	TGTGCCAGCAGCGCCCCCGGGACTAGATTCACAGATACGCAGTATTTT
once	TRBV5-6	NA	TRBJ1-2	CASSLGSGGYTF	TGTGCCAGCAGCTTGGGCAGCGGTGGCTACACCTTC
NA	TRBV10-3	NA	TRBJ2-7	CAISLRLTAGSSYEQYF	TGTGCCATCAGTCTGAGATTGACAGCGGGTAGCTCCTACGAGCAGTACTTC
NA	TRBV5-5	NA	TRBJ2-3	CASTSSGGVDTQYF	TGTGCCAGTACTTCGTCGGGCGGAGTGGATACGCAGTATTTT
NA	TRBV27	TRBD1	TRBJ1-5	CASSPGTGGFRQPQHF	TGTGCCAGCAGTCCGGGGACAGGGGGTTTCAGACAGCCCCAGCATTTT
NA	TRBV9	NA	TRBJ2-3	CASSGKGGLYRTDTQYF	TGTGCCAGCAGCGGGAAAGGAGGGCTCTATCGCACAGATACGCAGTATTTT
NA	TRBV28	NA	TRBJ2-3	CASSLPLRLASTDTQYF	TGTGCCAGCAGTTTACCCCTTAGACTTGCTAGCACAGATACGCAGTATTTT
NA	TRBV28	TRBD2	TRBJ2-5	CASSPGGTSGIQETQYF	TGTGCCAGCAGCCCCGGGGGGACTAGCGGAATTCAAGAGACCCAGTACTTC
NA	TRBV5-5	NA	TRBJ2-5	CASSLLGPETQYF	TGTGCCAGCAGCTTGTTAGGGCCGGAGACCCAGTACTTC
NA	TRBV5-1	TRBD1	TRBJ1-1	CASSLSGTGGFNTEAFF	TGCGCCAGCAGCTTGTCCGGGACAGGGGGCTTTAACACTGAAGCTTTCTTT
NA	TRBV5-1	TRBD2	TRBJ2-7	CASSLNSGGLVEQYF	TGCGCCAGCAGCTTGAACAGCGGGGGGCTGGTCGAGCAGTACTTC